The rows below give T cell receptor beta chains drawn from one sample of a study of response to subunit inactivated influenza vaccine. MiXCR, run by TCRdb on the RT-PCR reads, gives a single entry per CDR3 protein. The sample has about 650,000 distinct CDR3 sequences; 12% to 15% are singletons. The specimen was PBMCs from blood, collected approximately 15 days before vaccination. These receptors were obtained from a man over 45 who received an inactivated influenza vaccine. Both conserved end residues are part of each CDR3. D genes are given only for firm matches. The size field is filled for only some rows; it gives once, few, many or a size class.

d_call: -
clone_size: many
v_call: TRBV20-1
j_call: TRBJ2-5
cdr3_nt: TGCAGTGCTAGAGTTGTGGGAGGAGGTGAGACCCAGTACTTC
cdr3_aa: CSARVVGGGETQYF

d_call: -
clone_size: few
v_call: TRBV7-2
j_call: TRBJ1-1
cdr3_nt: TGTGCCAGCAGCAAAGGACTGGGAGGAAGCACTGAAGCTTTCTTT
cdr3_aa: CASSKGLGGSTEAFF

d_call: -
clone_size: many
v_call: TRBV6-5
j_call: TRBJ1-5
cdr3_nt: TGTGCCAGCAGTTACTCAGCAGGGTTCCATCAGCCCCAGCATTTT
cdr3_aa: CASSYSAGFHQPQHF

d_call: -
clone_size: many
v_call: TRBV20-1
j_call: TRBJ1-3
cdr3_nt: TGCAGTGCTACCAAAGGAGCGGGACTTCCAACTGCTGGAAACACCATATATTTT
cdr3_aa: CSATKGAGLPTAGNTIYF

d_call: TRBD1
clone_size: few
v_call: TRBV6-1
j_call: TRBJ1-5
cdr3_nt: TGTGCCAGCAGTAAATTTCCGCCTGGGACAGACAATCAGCCCCAGCATTTT
cdr3_aa: CASSKFPPGTDNQPQHF

d_call: TRBD1
clone_size: -
v_call: TRBV5-1
j_call: TRBJ2-5
cdr3_nt: TGCGCCAGCCAAATTACCGGGACAGGGATAGAGACCCAGTACTTC
cdr3_aa: CASQITGTGIETQYF

d_call: TRBD2
clone_size: -
v_call: TRBV6-4
j_call: TRBJ2-3
cdr3_nt: TGTGCCAGCAGTGACGAGCGGGGTGCAGAGGGTGATACGCAGTATTTT
cdr3_aa: CASSDERGAEGDTQYF

d_call: TRBD2
clone_size: few
v_call: TRBV28
j_call: TRBJ2-3
cdr3_nt: TGTGCCAGCAGTTCATCATTTCGTTTGGAAATAGCGGGGTACACAGATACGCAGTATTTT
cdr3_aa: CASSSSFRLEIAGYTDTQYF

d_call: TRBD2
clone_size: -
v_call: TRBV2
j_call: TRBJ2-1
cdr3_nt: TGTGCCAGCAGTGACCGCGGGAGCTACAATGAGCAGTTCTTC
cdr3_aa: CASSDRGSYNEQFF

d_call: TRBD2
clone_size: -
v_call: TRBV19
j_call: TRBJ2-1
cdr3_nt: TGTGCCAGTAGTATGACTAGCGGGAGGGCGAGATTCTTC
cdr3_aa: CASSMTSGRARFF

d_call: TRBD2
clone_size: -
v_call: TRBV7-8
j_call: TRBJ2-2
cdr3_nt: TGTGCCAGCAGCTCTCTAGCGGGAGGGCACGGGGAGCTGTTTTTT
cdr3_aa: CASSSLAGGHGELFF

d_call: -
clone_size: -
v_call: TRBV6-2/TRBV6-3
j_call: TRBJ2-5
cdr3_nt: TGTGCCAGCAGTGCAACAGAGACCCAGTACTTC
cdr3_aa: CASSATETQYF

d_call: TRBD2
clone_size: -
v_call: TRBV6-1
j_call: TRBJ2-1
cdr3_nt: TGTGCCAGCAGTCGTAGCGGGTTCTCCTACAATGAGCAGTTCTTC
cdr3_aa: CASSRSGFSYNEQFF

d_call: TRBD2
clone_size: few
v_call: TRBV11-1
j_call: TRBJ2-7
cdr3_nt: TGTGCCAGCAGCCCGCGGACTAGCGGGGCCTCCTACGAGCAGTACTTC
cdr3_aa: CASSPRTSGASYEQYF

d_call: TRBD1
clone_size: few
v_call: TRBV9
j_call: TRBJ1-5
cdr3_nt: TGTGCCAGCAGCCAGGGACAGGGTAGTCAGCCCCAGCATTTT
cdr3_aa: CASSQGQGSQPQHF

d_call: TRBD2
clone_size: -
v_call: TRBV6-1
j_call: TRBJ2-1
cdr3_nt: TGTGCCAGCAGTCAAGCGGGACTAGGTGAAAATGAGCAGTTCTTC
cdr3_aa: CASSQAGLGENEQFF

d_call: -
clone_size: many
v_call: TRBV20-1
j_call: TRBJ2-1
cdr3_nt: TGCAGTGCTCGCCCTGGGTCCTACAATGAGCAGTTCTTC
cdr3_aa: CSARPGSYNEQFF

d_call: -
clone_size: few
v_call: TRBV6-2/TRBV6-3
j_call: TRBJ2-2
cdr3_nt: TGTGCCAGCAGCTCCCTGGGGGCTAACACCGGGGAGCTGTTTTTT
cdr3_aa: CASSSLGANTGELFF

d_call: -
clone_size: few
v_call: TRBV5-1
j_call: TRBJ2-2
cdr3_nt: TGCGCCAGCAGCCCGGGGTTAAGAGACACCGGGGAGCTGTTTTTT
cdr3_aa: CASSPGLRDTGELFF

d_call: TRBD1
clone_size: -
v_call: TRBV6-1
j_call: TRBJ2-1
cdr3_nt: TGTGCCAGCAGTAGACAGGGCAATTCCTACAATGAGCAGTTCTTC
cdr3_aa: CASSRQGNSYNEQFF

d_call: TRBD1
clone_size: many
v_call: TRBV16
j_call: TRBJ1-5
cdr3_nt: TGTGCCAGCAGCCAATTTAGGACAGGGGTGAGGGCCCAGCATTTT
cdr3_aa: CASSQFRTGVRAQHF